Shown below are 6 T cell receptor beta chains from a single sample sequenced in a study of chemoradiotherapy in HPV16-positive cancers. Profiling relied on immunoSEQ multiplex PCR, and the TCRdb table lists in-frame clones only, not all of them. The sample comprises 5,000 to 7,000 clones, roughly 73% of which are singletons, and about 30% rests with the top ten. Sequenced here: tumor tissue, sampled from a patient who underwent chemoradiotherapy. The receptors derive from a human donor with HPV-associated anogenital cancer.

The V and J genes are TRBV28 and TRBJ2-3, with 12 bases fitting TRBD1. The germline V gene has CDR1 MDHEN and CDR2 SYDVKM. The CDR3 loop spans 16 amino acids. V was clipped by 1 base and J by 11 bases; unmatched bases: 10. CDR3 residues: CASSLSGQGAGKVQYF. The CDR3 nucleotides read TGTGCCAGCAGTTTATCGGGACAGGGGGCGGGAAAGGTGCAGTATTTT.

This sequence joins TRBV7-6 and TRBJ2-2, with D possibly TRBD2 on 5 matching bases. CDR3 length: 14 residues. Germline V lookup: CDR1 SGHVS, CDR2 FNYEAQ. With 6 bases removed from V and 4 bases from J, the gap between germline ends came to 12 bases. The CDR3 spells CASRAEGPTGELFF. The CDR3 bases are TGTGCCAGCAGGGCCGAGGGCCCCACCGGGGAGCTGTTTTTT. The variable domain in full, completed from reference TRBV7-6 and TRBJ2-2, reads GAGVSQSPRYKVTKRGQDVALRCDPISGHVSLYWYRQALGQGPEFLTYFNYEAQQDKSGLPNDRFSAERPEGSISTLTIQRTEQRDSAMYRCASRAEGPTGELFFGEGSRLTVL.

This sequence joins TRBV29-1 and TRBJ2-5, with 8 nucleotides matching TRBD2. Germline CDR1 is SQVTM and CDR2 is ANQGSEA. This CDR3 spans 13 amino acids. The V gene end was trimmed by 0 bases and the J gene end by 6 bases; junction bases not matched to a gene: 3. The chain's CDR3 is CSVEDGTSQTQYF. DNA for the CDR3: TGCAGCGTTGAAGATGGGACTAGTCAGACCCAGTACTTC.

The rearrangement links TRBV27 to TRBJ1-2, with D maybe TRBD1 (5 bases). Germline V gene lookup returns CDR1 MNHEY and CDR2 SMNVEV (reference sequence). This CDR3 is built from 11 residues. With 7 bases removed from V and 5 bases from J, the gap between germline ends came to 8 bases. As DNA, the CDR3 is TGTGCCAGCATCGGGGCATATGGCTACACCTTC. Amino acid sequence: CASIGAYGYTF.

This chain uses TRBV19 with TRBJ1-2; no clear D. The CDR3 runs 13 residues. Deletions cut 4 bases from V and 8 bases from J, with 14 bases between. Germline CDR1 and CDR2: LNHDA and SQIVND (reference sequence). CDR3 in amino acids: CASSTSTETGYTF. The CDR3 DNA follows: TGTGCCAGTAGTACCTCTACAGAAACCGGCTACACCTTC.

V is TRBV4-1 and J is TRBJ1-5; the D gene is possibly TRBD1 (6 bases). The CDR3 spans 16 residues. Germline values: CDR1 MGHRA, CDR2 YSYEKL. Trimming took 2 bases from V and 2 from J, leaving 13 bases between them. The CDR3 DNA follows: TGCGCCAGCAGCCAACTACCGGGGGCTGGCAATCAGCCCCAGCATTTT. It encodes CASSQLPGAGNQPQHF.